This T cell receptor (beta chain) was recovered during a study of T-cell reconstitution after alpha-beta-depleted transplantation in children. This CDR3 is 15 amino acids long. J lost 0 bases, V lost 5 bases, and 1 base had no gene match. On this clonotype itself: Antigen: not known.

Construction of the TCRbeta library involved unique molecular identifiers. TCRdb used MiXCR to reprocess the PCR reads, holding one entry per CDR3 protein. The sample lists tens of thousands of distinct CDR3 sequences, about 16% seen once, with roughly a fifth in the top ten. Study outcomes and limitations: Newly produced T cells mostly provided counts and TCRbeta diversity after one year, as hyperexpanded clones declined. About two months after transplant, alpha-beta T cells reportedly came from several hundred expanded graft clones. Some patients' high day-60 TCRbeta diversity was traced to surviving recipient T cells and thymic progenitors.

Sequencing used PBMCs, mostly from graft donor cells, obtained 180 days after TCRalphabeta/CD19-depleted stem cell transplant. V is TRBV12-3 or TRBV12-4 and J is TRBJ2-2; 9 bases fit TRBD1. This clonotype was obtained from a male patient aged 2-15 years who had a stem cell transplant for acute lymphoblastic leukemia, so the T cells may come from the graft donor. CDR3 sequence reads: CASSHRGPNTGELFF. The CDR3 DNA reads as TGTGCCAGCAGTCACAGGGGGCCGAACACCGGGGAGCTGTTTTTT.